The clone carrying this T cell receptor beta chain was seen many times. These data belong to a study of blood T cells in healthy people across ages. About the study: Capture via template switching afforded approximately one barcoded beta molecule per two T cells.

For the second PCR, which ran for about 6 to 11 cycles, a sample-barcoded 5' primer and a J-beta primer mix were used. Every cDNA molecule bore a tag from a template-switch adaptor containing 12 random nucleotides. MiXCR, run by TCRdb on the 5' RACE reads, gives a single entry per CDR3 protein. The top ten clones hold more than 6% of a sample with 1.5 million to 2 million distinct CDR3 sequences, 28% of them seen once. The sample consisted of blood. The sequence was collected from a woman between 25 and 40 years old in good health.

The CDR3 is CASSLSAGLGREQFF. The CDR3 nucleotides are TGTGCCAGCAGCTTGAGTGCAGGGTTAGGACGTGAGCAGTTCTTC. This chain joins TRBV5-5 and TRBJ2-1; perhaps TRBD1 as D (5 bases). Per germline, CDR1 SGHKS and CDR2 YYEKEE (reference sequence). V was trimmed by 1 base and J by 9 bases, leaving 17 bases between them. CDR3 length equals 15 residues. Using reference TRBV5-5 and TRBJ2-1 for the parts outside the CDR3, the full variable domain is DAGVTQSPTHLIKTRGQQVTLRCSPISGHKSVSWYQQVLGQGPQFIFQYYEKEERGRGNFPDRFSARQFPNYSSELNVNALLLGDSALYLCASSLSAGLGREQFFGPGTRLTVL.